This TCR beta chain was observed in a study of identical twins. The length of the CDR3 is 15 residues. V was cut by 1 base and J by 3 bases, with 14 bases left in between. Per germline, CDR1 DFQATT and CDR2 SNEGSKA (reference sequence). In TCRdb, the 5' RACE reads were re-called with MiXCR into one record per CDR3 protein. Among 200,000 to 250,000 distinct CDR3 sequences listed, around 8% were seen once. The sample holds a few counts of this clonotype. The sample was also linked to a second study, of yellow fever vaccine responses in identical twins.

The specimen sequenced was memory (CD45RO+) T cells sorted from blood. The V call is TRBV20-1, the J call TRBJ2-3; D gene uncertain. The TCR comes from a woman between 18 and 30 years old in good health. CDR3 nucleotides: TGCAGTGCTAGAGTTGTTAGCTCGGTGACAGATACGCAGTATTTT. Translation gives CSARVVSSVTDTQYF.